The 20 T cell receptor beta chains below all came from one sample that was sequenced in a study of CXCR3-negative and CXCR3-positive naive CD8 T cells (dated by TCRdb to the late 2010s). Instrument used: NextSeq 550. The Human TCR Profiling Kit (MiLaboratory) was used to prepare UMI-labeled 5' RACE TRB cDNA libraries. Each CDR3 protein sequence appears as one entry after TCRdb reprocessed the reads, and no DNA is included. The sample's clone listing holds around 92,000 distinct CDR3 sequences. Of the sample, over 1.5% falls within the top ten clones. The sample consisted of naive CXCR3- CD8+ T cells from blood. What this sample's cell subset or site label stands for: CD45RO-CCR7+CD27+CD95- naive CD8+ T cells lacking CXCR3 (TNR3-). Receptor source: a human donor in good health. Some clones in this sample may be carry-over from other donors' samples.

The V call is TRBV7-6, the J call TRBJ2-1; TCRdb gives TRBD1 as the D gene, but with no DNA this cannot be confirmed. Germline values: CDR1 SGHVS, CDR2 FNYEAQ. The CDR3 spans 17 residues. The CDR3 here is CASSLAAAGPPDNEQLF.

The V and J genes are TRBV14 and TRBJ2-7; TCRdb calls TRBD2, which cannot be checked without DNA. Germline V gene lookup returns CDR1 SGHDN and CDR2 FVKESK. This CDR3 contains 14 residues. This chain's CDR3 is CASSPASGTYEQYF.

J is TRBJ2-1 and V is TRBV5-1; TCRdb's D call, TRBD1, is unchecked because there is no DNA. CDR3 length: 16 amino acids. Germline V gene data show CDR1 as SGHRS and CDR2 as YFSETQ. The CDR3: CASRITEGEHYNEEFF.

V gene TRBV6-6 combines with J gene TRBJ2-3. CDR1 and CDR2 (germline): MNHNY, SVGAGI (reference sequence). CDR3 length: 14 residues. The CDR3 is CASSYLRQQDTQYF.

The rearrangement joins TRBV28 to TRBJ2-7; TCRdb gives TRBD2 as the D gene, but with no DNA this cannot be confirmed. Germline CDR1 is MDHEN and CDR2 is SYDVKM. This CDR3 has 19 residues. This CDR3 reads CASSSNSYRGLKSLYEQYF. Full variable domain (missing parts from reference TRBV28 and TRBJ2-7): DVKVTQSSRYLVKRTGEKVFLECVQDMDHENMFWYRQDPGLGLRLIYFSYDVKMKEKGDIPEGYSVSREKKERFSLILESASTNQTSMYLCASSSNSYRGLKSLYEQYFGPGTRLTVT.

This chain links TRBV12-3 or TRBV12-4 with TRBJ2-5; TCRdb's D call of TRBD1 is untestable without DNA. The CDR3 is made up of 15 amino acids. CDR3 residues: CASSKQGANQETQYF.

This chain's CDR3 is CSVEGRERTLGMAF. The chain is built from TRBV29-1 and TRBJ1-2. The germline gives CDR1 SQVTM, CDR2 ANQGSEA. The CDR3 is 14 residues long.

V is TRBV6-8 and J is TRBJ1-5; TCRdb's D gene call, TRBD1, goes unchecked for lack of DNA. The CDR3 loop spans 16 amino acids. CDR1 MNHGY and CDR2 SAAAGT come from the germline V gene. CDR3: CASGYLQGARNQPQHF.

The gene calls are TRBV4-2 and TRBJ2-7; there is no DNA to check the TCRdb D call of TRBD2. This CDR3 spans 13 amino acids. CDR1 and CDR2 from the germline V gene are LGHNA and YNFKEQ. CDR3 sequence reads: CASSTSGTSEQYF.

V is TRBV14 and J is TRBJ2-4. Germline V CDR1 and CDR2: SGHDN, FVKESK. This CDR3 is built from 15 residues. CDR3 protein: CASSLTSAAKNIQYF.

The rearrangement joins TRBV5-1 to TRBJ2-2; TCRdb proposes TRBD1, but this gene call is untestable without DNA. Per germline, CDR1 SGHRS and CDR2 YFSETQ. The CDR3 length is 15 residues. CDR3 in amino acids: CASSSGQKNTGELFF.

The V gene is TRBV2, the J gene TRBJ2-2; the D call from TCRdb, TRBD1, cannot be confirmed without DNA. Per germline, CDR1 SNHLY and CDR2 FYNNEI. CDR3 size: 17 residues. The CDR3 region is CASSETDSNANTGELFF.

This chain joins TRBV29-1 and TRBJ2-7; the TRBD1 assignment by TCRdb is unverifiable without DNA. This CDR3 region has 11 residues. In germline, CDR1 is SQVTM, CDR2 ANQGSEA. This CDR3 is CSPSGAYEQYF.

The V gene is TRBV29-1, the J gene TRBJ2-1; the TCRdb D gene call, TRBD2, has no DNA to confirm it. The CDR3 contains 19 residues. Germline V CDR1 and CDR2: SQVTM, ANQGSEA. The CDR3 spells CSVVGPGLADRSSYNEQFF.

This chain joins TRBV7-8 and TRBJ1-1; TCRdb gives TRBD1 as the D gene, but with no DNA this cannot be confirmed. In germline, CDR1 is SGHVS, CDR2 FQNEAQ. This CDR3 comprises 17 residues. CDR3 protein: CASSLVVTGYGYTEAFF.

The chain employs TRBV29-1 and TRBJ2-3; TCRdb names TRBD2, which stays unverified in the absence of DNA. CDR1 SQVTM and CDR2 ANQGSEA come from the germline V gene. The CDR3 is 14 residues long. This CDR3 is CSVGGAGSTDTQYF.

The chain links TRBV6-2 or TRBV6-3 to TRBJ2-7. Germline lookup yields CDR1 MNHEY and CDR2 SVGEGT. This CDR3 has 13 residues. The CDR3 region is CASSYAGAYEQYF.

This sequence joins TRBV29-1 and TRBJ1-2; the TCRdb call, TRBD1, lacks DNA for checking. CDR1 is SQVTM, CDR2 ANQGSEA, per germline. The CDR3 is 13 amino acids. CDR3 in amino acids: CSVERGTGGGYTF.

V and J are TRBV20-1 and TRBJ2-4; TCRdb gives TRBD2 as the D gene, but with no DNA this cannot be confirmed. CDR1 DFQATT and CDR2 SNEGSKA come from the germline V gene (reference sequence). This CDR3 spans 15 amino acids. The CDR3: CSAESSGIAENIQYF.

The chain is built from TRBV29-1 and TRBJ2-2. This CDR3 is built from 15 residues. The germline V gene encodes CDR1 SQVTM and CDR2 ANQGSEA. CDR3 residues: CSVVGITSGTGELFF.